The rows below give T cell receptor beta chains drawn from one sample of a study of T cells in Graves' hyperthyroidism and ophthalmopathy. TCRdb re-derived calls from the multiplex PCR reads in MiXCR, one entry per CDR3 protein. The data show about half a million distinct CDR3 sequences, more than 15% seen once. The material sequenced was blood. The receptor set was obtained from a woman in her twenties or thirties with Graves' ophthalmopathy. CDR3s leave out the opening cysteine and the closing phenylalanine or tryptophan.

CDR3 protein: ASSQDFGGSEQY; J gene: TRBJ2-7; V gene: TRBV4-3
CDR3 protein: ASSLARGSGINYEQY; J gene: TRBJ2-7; V gene: TRBV7-9
CDR3 protein: ASSSREQGYEQY; J gene: TRBJ2-7; V gene: TRBV2
CDR3 protein: ASSSGPETQY; J gene: TRBJ2-5; V gene: TRBV12-3/TRBV12-4
CDR3 protein: ASSLTPRGTEAF; J gene: TRBJ1-1; V gene: TRBV27
CDR3 protein: SAARGVNTEAF; J gene: TRBJ1-1; V gene: TRBV20-1
CDR3 protein: ASSLSPYSGKTDTQY; J gene: TRBJ2-3; V gene: TRBV7-3
CDR3 protein: ASSVAEGSGNTEAF; J gene: TRBJ1-1; V gene: TRBV9
CDR3 protein: ASSLVREETQY; J gene: TRBJ2-5; V gene: TRBV5-4
CDR3 protein: ASSLIAGDSSYNEQF; J gene: TRBJ2-1; V gene: TRBV7-6
CDR3 protein: ASSPHLGHQRGYT; J gene: TRBJ1-2; V gene: TRBV5-1
CDR3 protein: ASSYVGNQETQY; J gene: TRBJ2-5; V gene: TRBV6-2/TRBV6-3
CDR3 protein: ASSKTRDSYEQY; J gene: TRBJ2-7; V gene: TRBV12-3/TRBV12-4
CDR3 protein: ASSPELAARLNEQF; J gene: TRBJ2-1; V gene: TRBV5-1
CDR3 protein: ASSYTLAGGELF; J gene: TRBJ2-2; V gene: TRBV6-5
CDR3 protein: SVEGGMGGYT; J gene: TRBJ1-2; V gene: TRBV29-1
CDR3 protein: ASSPGVHPLNTEAF; J gene: TRBJ1-1; V gene: TRBV7-9
CDR3 protein: SVEGRNSGANVLT; J gene: TRBJ2-6; V gene: TRBV29-1
CDR3 protein: ASTPTGGGTEAF; J gene: TRBJ1-1; V gene: TRBV12-3/TRBV12-4
CDR3 protein: ASSEQQTGELF; J gene: TRBJ2-2; V gene: TRBV6-1
CDR3 protein: SADRGGRTYEQY; J gene: TRBJ2-7; V gene: TRBV20-1
CDR3 protein: ASSPNRVTGELF; J gene: TRBJ2-2; V gene: TRBV28
CDR3 protein: ASSSGDRAPYEQY; J gene: TRBJ2-7; V gene: TRBV5-8
CDR3 protein: ASSFLSQANTEAF; J gene: TRBJ1-1; V gene: TRBV27
CDR3 protein: ASRIAGETQY; J gene: TRBJ2-5; V gene: TRBV28
CDR3 protein: ASSLLDSGANVLT; J gene: TRBJ2-6; V gene: TRBV28